What follows are 24 T cell receptor beta chains derived from one specimen sequenced in a study of shared clonotypes between healthy human individuals (dated by TCRdb to 2018 to 2021). Receptor libraries were prepared by the immunoSEQ multiplex PCR assay. In TCRdb, the immuneACCESS table is reduced to in-frame sequences with V and J assigned. These tables do not hold every clone; where another copy was compared, an unresolved V gene accounts for under half, and the others remain unexplained. The sample table lists some 1 million clones, 75% of them with a count of one. Of the sample, around 1.4% falls within the top ten clones. Material for sequencing was memory CD4+ T cells sorted from blood. The sample's cell subset or site label, in plain terms: CD45RA-negative fraction. The receptors stem from a man in his late teens or twenties in good health.

This clone has just one count. V is TRBV5-1 and J is TRBJ2-7; D is perhaps TRBD1 (5 bases). Germline-derived CDR1 and CDR2 are SGHRS and YFSETQ. V was cut by 2 bases and J by 2 bases, with 8 bases left in between. There are 13 residues in the CDR3. The DNA for the CDR3 is TGCGCCAGCAGCTTACAGGACACCTACGAGCAGTACTTC. Protein: CASSLQDTYEQYF. The full variable domain, completed using reference TRBV5-1 and TRBJ2-7, is KAGVTQTPRYLIKTRGQQVTLSCSPISGHRSVSWYQQTPGQGLQFLFEYFSETQRNKGNFPGRFSGRQFSNSRSEMNVSTLELGDSALYLCASSLQDTYEQYFGPGTRLTVT.

This chain links TRBV14 with TRBJ2-1; weak D call: TRBD2 (5 bases). From germline, CDR1 is SGHDN and CDR2 FVKESK. The CDR3 covers 17 residues. The V end was cut by 1 base, the J end by 0 bases, with 13 bases between. The DNA for the CDR3 is TGTGCCAGCAGCCAAGGAACTGAGCGGAGCTCCTACAATGAGCAGTTCTTC. Amino acids: CASSQGTERSSYNEQFF.

As for this clone: This sample also contains other DNA sequences that code for the same CDR3. The CDR3 nucleotides are TGCGCCAGCAGCTCGGAGGGCTACGAGCAGTACTTC. This gives the protein CASSSEGYEQYF. V is TRBV5-1 and J is TRBJ2-7; perhaps TRBD2 as D (6 bases). V was cut by 3 bases and J by 3 bases, with 7 bases left in between. This CDR3 contains 12 residues. CDR1 is SGHRS, CDR2 YFSETQ, per germline.

This clone was seen a handful of times. The gene calls are TRBV4-1 and TRBJ1-5; 7 bases are shared with TRBD1. The germline gives CDR1 MGHRA, CDR2 YSYEKL. CDR3 length equals 15 residues. Trimming took 4 bases from V and 7 from J; bases not matched to a gene: 10. CDR3 DNA: TGCGCCAGCAGCCTCTCTCTACAGGGGAACCAGCCCCAGCATTTT. This encodes CASSLSLQGNQPQHF.

The chain combines TRBV15 with TRBJ2-5; D not certain. The V and J ends lost 0 bases and 7 bases respectively, with 9 bases between them. Germline V gene sequence: CDR1 LNHNV, CDR2 YYDKDF (reference sequence). The CDR3 runs to 13 residues. CDR3 nucleotide sequence: TGTGCCACCAGCAGAGACAGAGTCGGGACCCAGTACTTC. Translation: CATSRDRVGTQYF.

V gene TRBV2 combines with J gene TRBJ1-3, with D hard to call. V shed 3 bases and J shed 0 bases, with 6 bases lying between them. The CDR3 covers 14 residues. CDR1 and CDR2 from the germline V gene are SNHLY and FYNNEI. Here the CDR3 reads CASSDASSGNTIYF. CDR3 nucleotides: TGTGCCAGCAGTGACGCATCCTCTGGAAACACCATATATTTT.

The CDR3 protein is CASSLAPGQGANTIYF. CDR3 nucleotides: TGTGCCAGCAGCTTAGCCCCGGGACAGGGGGCAAACACCATATATTTT. The chain uses TRBV7-9 and TRBJ1-3, with TRBD1 matching over 12 bases. Germline-derived CDR1 and CDR2 are SEHNR and FQNEAQ (reference sequence). This CDR3 has 16 residues. Unmatched junction bases numbered 3, after V lost 0 bases and J lost 6 bases.

The chain has TRBV5-4 and TRBJ2-5, with D hard to call. Between the trimmed V and J ends, which lost 1 base and 4 bases, there was a span of 14 bases. The CDR3 sequence is 15 residues long. CDR1 SGHNT and CDR2 YYREEE come from the germline V gene (reference sequence). The CDR3 protein is CASSLSRRTPETQYF. Here the CDR3 DNA reads TGTGCCAGCAGCTTGAGCCGCCGGACCCCAGAGACCCAGTACTTC.

The chain joins TRBV10-3 to TRBJ1-5; 8 bases align to TRBD1. This CDR3 is built from 14 residues. Germline loops: CDR1 ENHRY, CDR2 SYGVKD. After removal of 10 bases from V and 4 bases from J, the junction contained 9 bases not matched to a gene. CDR3 sequence reads: CATRTGYENQPQHF. CDR3 DNA sequence: TGTGCCACAAGGACAGGGTACGAAAATCAGCCCCAGCATTTT.

This sequence joins TRBV29-1 and TRBJ1-2; D might be TRBD1 (5 bases). This CDR3 is 12 amino acids long. CDR1 is SQVTM and CDR2 is ANQGSEA in the germline V gene. Trimming took 5 bases from V and 2 from J, leaving 9 bases between them. Here the CDR3 DNA reads TGCAGCGTTCCGACAGCCAACTATGGCTACACCTTC. Translation gives CSVPTANYGYTF.

The sample holds one count of this clone. V gene TRBV30 combines with J gene TRBJ2-7, with 10 bases that match TRBD1. The V gene end was trimmed by 4 bases and the J gene end by 5 bases; junction bases not matched to a gene: 8. This CDR3 contains 14 residues. Germline values: CDR1 GTSNPN, CDR2 SVGIG (reference sequence). CDR3 DNA: TGTGCCTGGAATCCCGGGACAGGGGTCCACGAGCAGTACTTC. Amino acids: CAWNPGTGVHEQYF. Using reference TRBV30 and TRBJ2-7 for the parts outside the CDR3, the full variable domain is SQTIHQWPATLVQPVGSPLSLECTVEGTSNPNLYWYRQAAGRGLQLLFYSVGIGQISSEVPQNLSASRPQDRQFILSSKKLLLSDSGFYLCAWNPGTGVHEQYFGPGTRLTVT.

J is TRBJ2-3 and V is TRBV30, with D tentatively TRBD1 (6 bases). Germline CDR1 is GTSNPN and CDR2 is SVGIG (reference sequence). The CDR3 length is 15 residues. V gave up 2 bases and J gave up 0 bases, with 12 bases separating them. The CDR3 DNA follows: TGTGCCTGGAGTAATGGGCAGGGGAGCACAGATACGCAGTATTTT. It encodes CAWSNGQGSTDTQYF.

The chain employs TRBV10-1 and TRBJ2-7; 10 bases fit TRBD1. CDR1 WNHNN and CDR2 SYGVQD come from the germline V gene (reference sequence). This CDR3 contains 15 residues. V gave up 0 bases and J gave up 4 bases; unmatched junction bases: 3. CDR3 nucleotides: TGCGCCAGCAGTGAGTCGACGGGACAGGGGTACGAGCAGTACTTC. Translating it yields CASSESTGQGYEQYF.

The chain is built from TRBV6-1 and TRBJ1-3; TRBD1 agrees at 8 bases. There are 14 residues in the CDR3. The junction had 5 bases not matched to a gene; V was cut back by 6 bases and J by 4 bases. CDR1 and CDR2 from the germline V gene are MNHNS and SASEGT. The CDR3 nucleotides are TGTGCCAGCAGCTCAGGGGGCGAAGGAAACACCATATATTTT. Amino acid sequence: CASSSGGEGNTIYF.

In regard to this clone: The same CDR3 also results from other DNA sequences found in this sample. The chain links TRBV7-2 to TRBJ2-7, with unresolved D. Germline V gives CDR1 SGHTA, CDR2 FQGNSA. The CDR3 consists of 14 residues. Trimming removed 3 bases at V and 0 bases at J, with 9 bases between. CDR3 DNA sequence: TGTGCCAGCAGCTTGGGAAGGGCCTCCTACGAGCAGTACTTC. It codes for CASSLGRASYEQYF.

With respect to this clone: This same CDR3 is encoded by further DNA sequences in the sample. The CDR3 is CASSLSTGSSYEQYF. CDR3 DNA: TGTGCCAGCAGCTTGTCGACCGGTAGCTCCTACGAGCAGTACTTC. The chain recombines TRBV5-4 with TRBJ2-7; no definite D call. Germline V CDR1 and CDR2: SGHNT, YYREEE (reference sequence). The CDR3 length is 15 residues. V dropped 1 base and J dropped 0 bases, with 11 bases sitting between them.

The genes are TRBV19 and TRBJ1-1; 7 bases align to TRBD1. In germline, CDR1 is LNHDA, CDR2 SQIVND (reference sequence). The CDR3 sequence is 12 residues long. V dropped 3 bases and J dropped 11; count of bases not matched to a gene: 6. This CDR3 reads CASSIRQGGAFF. The CDR3 coding sequence is TGTGCCAGTAGTATCCGACAGGGAGGGGCTTTCTTT.

The chain uses TRBV4-3 and TRBJ1-5; possibly TRBD1 for D (6 bases). The CDR3 loop spans 15 amino acids. Looked up from germline, CDR1 is LGHNA and CDR2 is YSLEER. V lost 0 bases and J 4 bases, leaving 10 bases between the germline ends. CDR3 DNA sequence: TGCGCCAGCAGCCAAGATTACAGGGTTAATCAGCCCCAGCATTTT. It specifies CASSQDYRVNQPQHF.

The rearrangement links TRBV5-1 to TRBJ2-5; D gene uncertain. This CDR3 has 16 residues. Germline loops: CDR1 SGHRS, CDR2 YFSETQ. Trimming left V 1 base short and J 5 bases short, with 18 bases between. The CDR3: CASSLIGSAQGETQYF. The DNA of the CDR3 is TGCGCCAGCAGCTTGATTGGCTCTGCCCAAGGGGAGACCCAGTACTTC.

This clone was found a few times. The chain recombines TRBV9 with TRBJ1-6; D is unresolved. Germline V gene data show CDR1 as SGDLS and CDR2 as YYNGEE. The CDR3 contains 14 residues. V dropped 0 bases and J dropped 10 bases, with 11 bases sitting between them. The DNA for the CDR3 is TGTGCCAGCAGCGTAGAAGAATTGGGATCACCCCTCCACTTT. As protein: CASSVEELGSPLHF.

The chain recombines TRBV15 with TRBJ2-1; TRBD2 matches 8 bases. CDR3 length: 16 residues. The trim removed 1 base at V and 8 bases at J, leaving 10 bases unmatched. Germline assignment: CDR1 LNHNV and CDR2 YYDKDF (reference sequence). CDR3 sequence reads: CATSRAGLAGKDEQFF. The CDR3 DNA follows: TGTGCCACCAGCAGAGCAGGGCTAGCGGGCAAGGATGAGCAGTTCTTC. Based on the CDR3 plus reference TRBV15 and TRBJ2-1, the full variable domain is DAMVIQNPRYQVTQFGKPVTLSCSQTLNHNVMYWYQQKSSQAPKLLFHYYDKDFNNEADTPDNFQSRRPNTSFCFLDIRSPGLGDTAMYLCATSRAGLAGKDEQFFGPGTRLTVL.

The count of this clone is one. The V and J genes are TRBV18 and TRBJ1-2; D call uncertain. CDR1 and CDR2 (germline): KGHSH, LQKENI. Trimming took off 6 bases at V and 1 base at J, with 6 bases between the two ends. There are 12 residues in the CDR3. The DNA for the CDR3 is TGTGCCAGCTCCCGGGATAACTATGGCTACACCTTC. Translated, it gives CASSRDNYGYTF.

The chain uses TRBV6-1 and TRBJ1-4; 7 nucleotides align to TRBD1. This CDR3 region has 15 residues. The germline V gene has CDR1 MNHNS and CDR2 SASEGT. V shed 4 bases, J shed 3 bases, and the junction held 5 bases outside the gene matches. As DNA, the CDR3 is TGTGCCAGCAGTGGGGGGGACAGCTCTAATGAAAAACTGTTTTTT. Its translation is CASSGGDSSNEKLFF.

For this clone: A far larger clone differs by one base, so this is likely a read error. V is TRBV2 and J is TRBJ2-3; D may match TRBD1 or TRBD2 (5 bases each). The germline V and J ends were trimmed by 4 bases and 3 bases, with 5 bases remaining between them. The CDR3 extends over 12 amino acids. Germline V gene lookup returns CDR1 SNHLY and CDR2 FYNNEI. CDR3 region: CASSGGTDTQYF. CDR3 bases: TGTGCCAGCAGTGGGGGGACAGATACGCAGTATTTT.